The rows below give T cell receptor beta chains drawn from one sample of a study of monozygotic twins with inflammatory bowel disease. TCRdb re-called the 5' RACE reads, yielding one record per CDR3 amino acid sequence without DNA. The sample has approximately 420,000 distinct CDR3 sequences, and its top ten clones hold 2% to 2.5%. Specimen: blood. Source of these receptors: a human donor with ulcerative colitis or Crohn's disease, or a healthy co-twin of an affected twin (not recorded which). CDR3s include the opening cysteine and the closing phenylalanine or tryptophan. Fields, in order: J gene, V gene, CDR3 protein.

TRBJ1-3,TRBV7-2,CASSLELGLGNTIYF
TRBJ1-4,TRBV2,CASSETALRSGEKLFF
TRBJ2-1,TRBV27,CASSERGVYNEQFF
TRBJ1-1,TRBV4-1,CASSAQQGMNTEAFF
TRBJ2-1,TRBV24-1,CATRRSGGYNEQFF
TRBJ2-1,TRBV7-2,CASSLKGPSYNEQFF
TRBJ2-7,TRBV2,CATQGRNVHEQYF
TRBJ1-5,TRBV2,CASQGKGAQHF
TRBJ2-7,TRBV7-9,CASSLVSAGGLYEQYF
TRBJ2-3,TRBV6-5,CASSYRIQGKGTDTQYF
TRBJ2-1,TRBV9,CASSVTMGLAGGANNEQFF
TRBJ1-6,TRBV20-1,CSARTGPVMGSPLHF
TRBJ1-5,TRBV28,CASSLTGPRGQPQHF
TRBJ1-1,TRBV6-5,CASSYGGDTEAFF
TRBJ2-2,TRBV9,CASSVWSNGAGELFF
TRBJ2-5,TRBV2,CASSPREKRGETQYF
TRBJ2-3,TRBV27,CASTPRRRTDTQHF
TRBJ2-2,TRBV19,CASSIEGGRASTGELFF
TRBJ2-7,TRBV7-2,CASSFQGADAEQYF
TRBJ1-5,TRBV24-1,CATSVRPSNQPQHF
TRBJ2-3,TRBV19,CASSQKAGGDTQYF
TRBJ2-1,TRBV20-1,CSAKNLAGSSYNEQFF
TRBJ1-3,TRBV29-1,CSALLASSGNTIYF
TRBJ2-5,TRBV18,CASTQVEFVGTQYF
TRBJ1-5,TRBV11-2,CASSSGQGHYSNQPQHF
TRBJ2-6,TRBV11-2,CASSLRQTTFAGANVLTF
TRBJ2-2,TRBV4-1,CASSQDLRGELFF
TRBJ1-2,TRBV6-1,CASSERQFGYTF
TRBJ2-7,TRBV3-1,CASSRDRVYYEQYF
TRBJ1-1,TRBV7-9,CASSPIEKEAFF
TRBJ2-7,TRBV29-1,CSVSAGRGSYEQYF
TRBJ2-7,TRBV5-1,CASSLLGTSGSYEQYF
TRBJ2-2,TRBV11-2,CASSFGPGPGELFF
TRBJ2-2,TRBV11-2,CASSFLGTGGFLNTGELFF
TRBJ1-2,TRBV12-3/TRBV12-4,CASSLTGTGVSYTF
TRBJ2-7,TRBV15,CATSRDRRLLSYEQYF
TRBJ2-4,TRBV6-1,CASYPEKGGNIQYF
TRBJ2-7,TRBV29-1,CSVTSGPLGGKGYEQYF
TRBJ1-5,TRBV10-3,CATQDRAYSNQPQHF
TRBJ1-1,TRBV5-4,CASSLDLGRNTEAFF
TRBJ2-2,TRBV5-5,CASSSQGALAGELFF
TRBJ2-2,TRBV19,CASKETNTGELFF
TRBJ2-7,TRBV29-1,CSVGRAGVGVEQYF
TRBJ1-5,TRBV19,CASRTTGESNQPQHF
TRBJ2-6,TRBV5-1,CASSLDGDSGANVLTF
TRBJ1-1,TRBV5-1,CASSLGGVEAFF
TRBJ2-1,TRBV6-1,CASSDLAGDSGEQFF
TRBJ2-5,TRBV6-2/TRBV6-3,CASSRAAGRKTQYF
TRBJ1-4,TRBV10-3,CAISDRDSNEKLFF
TRBJ2-1,TRBV5-5,CASSLPSANEQFF
TRBJ2-2,TRBV19,CASKVVNTGELFF
TRBJ2-5,TRBV29-1,CSDRTRETQYF
TRBJ2-1,TRBV4-1,CASSPPGGSSYNEQFF
TRBJ2-7,TRBV28,CASSLPGQGATYEQYF
TRBJ2-7,TRBV2,CASSEALRGISEQYF